Each of the 28 T cell receptor beta chains below was sequenced from the same sample in a study of blood T cell repertoires in COVID-19 (dated by TCRdb to 2020 to 2022). Libraries were made using the immunoSEQ multiplex PCR assay. Entries here come from immuneACCESS through TCRdb and include only in-frame sequences with V and J called. Some clones fail to appear in such tables; in the studies checked, an unresolved V gene covers under half of the shortfall, and the cause of the remainder is unknown. For this sample the table gives some 330,000 clones, of which 83% were detected only once. In total, the top ten clones hold approximately 5% of the sample. The specimen was PBMCs or T cells enriched from blood (not recorded which). These receptors were collected from a woman between 45 and 60 years old who had recovered from COVID-19.

This clone was counted a few times. The V call is TRBV5-4, the J call TRBJ2-3, with D unresolved. The CDR3 length is 15 residues. Germline V gives CDR1 SGHNT, CDR2 YYREEE (reference sequence). Between the trimmed V and J ends, which lost 2 bases and 4 bases, there was a span of 14 bases. CDR3 loop: CASSLRSSPSDTQYF. CDR3 in DNA: TGTGCCAGCAGCTTACGTAGTTCCCCTTCAGATACGCAGTATTTT.

The chain uses TRBV20-1 and TRBJ2-1, with 9 bases lining up with TRBD2. The CDR3 spans 15 residues. CDR1 and CDR2 from the germline V gene are DFQATT and SNEGSKA (reference sequence). The junction had 7 bases not matched to a gene; V was cut back by 3 bases and J by 4 bases. The CDR3 DNA follows: TGCAGTGCTAGTCATAGCGGGGGACTTTACAATGAGCAGTTCTTC. This translates into CSASHSGGLYNEQFF.

This clone was recorded a few times. V usage is TRBV3-1 (or the pseudogene TRBV3-2) and J usage is TRBJ1-3; 7 bases match TRBD1. The CDR3 is 16 residues long. CDR1 and CDR2 (germline): LGHDT, YNNKEL (reference sequence). Trimming at V came to 4 bases and at J to 0 bases, leaving 6 bases not matched to a gene. The CDR3, as DNA: TGTGCCAGCAGCCCACACACAGGGGCCTCTGGAAACACCATATATTTT. Protein sequence: CASSPHTGASGNTIYF.

The rearrangement uses TRBV5-5 and TRBJ2-2, with 7 bases aligning to TRBD2. The germline gives CDR1 SGHKS, CDR2 YYEKEE (reference sequence). The CDR3 is made up of 15 amino acids. J was trimmed by 0 bases and V by 7 bases; bases with no gene match: 6. The CDR3 spells CASDQLATNTGELFF. The CDR3 DNA sequence: TGTGCCAGCGATCAACTAGCGACGAACACCGGGGAGCTGTTTTTT.

Turning to this clone: Other DNA sequences of this sample code for an identical CDR3. In DNA form, the CDR3 reads TGTGCCAGCAGCTTACGGAGCTCTGGAAACACCATATATTTT. Its protein product is CASSLRSSGNTIYF. The chain is built from TRBV7-2 and TRBJ1-3, with D unclear. Germline loops: CDR1 SGHTA, CDR2 FQGNSA. The CDR3 totals 14 residues. V was shortened by 2 bases and J by 0 bases, with 5 bases between the two germline ends. Full variable domain (rest looked up from reference TRBV7-2 and TRBJ1-3): GAGVSQSPSNKVTEKGKDVELRCDPISGHTALYWYRQSLGQGLEFLIYFQGNSAPDKSGLPSDRFSAERTGGSVSTLTIQRTQQEDSAVYLCASSLRSSGNTIYFGEGSWLTVV.

This chain joins TRBV4-3 and TRBJ2-5, with a tentative D call TRBD2 (7 bases). V was pared by 1 base and J by 4 bases, with 13 bases between. This CDR3 is built from 15 residues. The germline gives CDR1 LGHNA, CDR2 YSLEER. The CDR3 reads CASSQAGGPSETQYF. The CDR3 DNA is TGCGCCAGCAGCCAAGCGGGGGGCCCCTCAGAGACCCAGTACTTC.

This clone occurred a few times. The J gene is TRBJ1-2, the V gene TRBV27; weak D call: TRBD1 (6 bases). The CDR3 is 14 residues long. Germline V CDR1 and CDR2: MNHEY, SMNVEV (reference sequence). V was trimmed by 6 bases and J by 7 bases, leaving 18 bases between them. The CDR3 region is CASRNTGQLGGYTF. CDR3 nucleotides: TGTGCCAGCAGGAACACAGGGCAACTTGGTGGCTACACCTTC.

This clone was seen a few times. This rearrangement joins TRBV3-1 (or the pseudogene TRBV3-2) to TRBJ1-2, with D perhaps matching TRBD1 (5 bases). The CDR3 totals 14 residues. Germline-derived CDR1 and CDR2 are LGHDT and YNNKEL (reference sequence). V was cut by 2 bases and J by 8 bases, with 15 bases left in between. DNA for the CDR3: TGTGCCAGCAGCCAAACTTCCAGGGCTGGCGGCTACACCTTC. This translates into CASSQTSRAGGYTF.

Only a few counts were recorded for this clone. The chain employs TRBV7-7 and TRBJ2-1; 7 nucleotides align to TRBD1. Germline loops: CDR1 SSHAT, CDR2 FNYEAQ (reference sequence). Trimming removed 5 bases from V and 4 bases from J; junction bases left unmatched: 17. The length of the CDR3 is 18 residues. The CDR3 spells CASSLRPLTGPSYNEQFF. The CDR3 region has the DNA TGTGCCAGCAGCCTTAGACCTTTGACAGGGCCCTCTTACAATGAGCAGTTCTTC.

The rearrangement links TRBV5-1 to TRBJ2-5; D uncertain. Germline CDR1 reads SGHRS; CDR2 reads YFSETQ. Trimming took 0 bases from V and 5 from J, leaving 11 bases between them. The CDR3 is 14 amino acids. CDR3 DNA: TGCGCCAGCAGCTTGGGCGGCAATCAGGAGACCCAGTACTTC. This encodes CASSLGGNQETQYF.

V and J are TRBV25-1 and TRBJ2-3; TRBD1 agrees at 9 bases. Trimming took 4 bases from V and 4 from J; bases not matched to a gene: 6. The CDR3 extends over 15 amino acids. The germline gives CDR1 MGHDK, CDR2 SYGVNS. CDR3 loop: CASSVTGTGSDTQYF. Written as DNA, the CDR3 is TGTGCCAGCAGTGTTACCGGGACAGGGTCAGATACGCAGTATTTT.

This rearrangement joins TRBV11-1 to TRBJ2-3; D gene unclear. CDR1 and CDR2 (germline): SGHAT, FQDESV (reference sequence). V lost 3 bases and J 10 bases, leaving 14 bases between the germline ends. This CDR3 spans 13 amino acids. The CDR3 reads CASSFVELAAQYF. In DNA, the CDR3 is TGTGCCAGCAGCTTTGTTGAGTTAGCCGCGCAGTATTTT.

This clone has just a few counts. The V gene is TRBV11-3, the J gene TRBJ1-1, with 7 bases matching TRBD1. V trimming: 1 base; J trimming: 8 bases; junction bases outside the gene matches: 10. Germline CDR1 and CDR2: SGHNT and YENEEA. The CDR3 has 15 residues. The CDR3 spells CASSLARGTLFEAFF. CDR3 nucleotide sequence: TGTGCCAGCAGCTTAGCCAGGGGGACTTTGTTCGAAGCTTTCTTT. The full variable domain, with the rest looked up from reference TRBV11-3 and TRBJ1-1, is EAGVVQSPRYKIIEKKQPVAFWCNPISGHNTLYWYLQNLGQGPELLIRYENEEAVDDSQLPKDRFSAERLKGVDSTLKIQPAELGDSAVYLCASSLARGTLFEAFFGQGTRLTVV.

The V gene is TRBV19, the J gene TRBJ2-7, with 8 nucleotides matching TRBD1. Per germline, CDR1 LNHDA and CDR2 SQIVND (reference sequence). The CDR3 contains 14 residues. The V and J ends lost 1 base and 3 bases, in that order; junction bases with no gene match: 2. The CDR3 reads CASSIGTGNYEQYF. The CDR3 nucleotides are TGTGCCAGTAGTATAGGGACAGGGAACTACGAGCAGTACTTC. Complete variable domain (other parts from reference TRBV19 and TRBJ2-7): DGGITQSPKYLFRKEGQNVTLSCEQNLNHDAMYWYRQDPGQGLRLIYYSQIVNDFQKGDIAEGYSVSREKKESFPLTVTSAQKNPTAFYLCASSIGTGNYEQYFGPGTRLTVT.

This rearrangement joins TRBV19 to TRBJ1-5; D unresolved. Looked up from germline, CDR1 is LNHDA and CDR2 is SQIVND (reference sequence). The CDR3 spans 13 residues. Trimming cost V 0 bases and J 7 bases, with 7 bases left between them. DNA of the CDR3: TGTGCCAGTAGTATAGATGGGCGCCAGCCCCAGCATTTT. This codes for CASSIDGRQPQHF.

The J gene is TRBJ1-5, the V gene TRBV6-2 or TRBV6-3, with 7 bases aligning to TRBD1. V lost 0 bases to trimming and J lost 6 bases; unmatched junction nucleotides: 2. The CDR3 contains 14 residues. CDR1 is MNHEY, CDR2 SVGEGT, per germline. Here the CDR3 reads CASSYSQGGQPQHF. The CDR3 bases are TGTGCCAGCAGTTACTCCCAGGGGGGTCAGCCCCAGCATTTT.

The V gene is TRBV25-1, the J gene TRBJ2-3; a possible D gene is TRBD2 (5 bases). CDR1 and CDR2 (germline): MGHDK, SYGVNS. V dropped 5 bases and J dropped 3 bases, with 18 bases sitting between them. CDR3 length equals 16 residues. The DNA for the CDR3 is TGTGCCAGCAGTTCCCCGGTGGAGGCATGGACAGATACGCAGTATTTT. Residues: CASSSPVEAWTDTQYF.

The J gene is TRBJ2-2, the V gene TRBV29-1, with D possibly being TRBD1 (5 bases). The CDR3 length is 15 residues. Germline V CDR1 and CDR2: SQVTM, ANQGSEA. Trimming cost V 5 bases and J 1 base, with 14 bases left between them. Here the CDR3 DNA reads TGCAGCGTTTTTAGGGGTACTCAGAACACCGGGGAGCTGTTTTTT. Its translation is CSVFRGTQNTGELFF.

The J gene is TRBJ2-3, the V gene TRBV5-6, with 13 bases fitting TRBD2. Trimming at V came to 3 bases and at J to 5 bases, leaving 9 bases not matched to a gene. The CDR3 is 17 residues long. Germline V gene sequence: CDR1 SGHDT, CDR2 YYEEEE. CDR3 protein: CASSSRLAGGVGDTQYF. For the CDR3, the DNA is TGTGCCAGCAGCTCGCGACTAGCGGGGGGCGTCGGAGATACGCAGTATTTT.

The rearrangement joins TRBV19 to TRBJ1-2; 8 bases match TRBD1. The CDR3 extends over 14 amino acids. Per the germline V gene, CDR1 is LNHDA and CDR2 is SQIVND (reference sequence). Unmatched junction bases numbered 6, after V lost 4 bases and J lost 5 bases. The CDR3 sequence is CASSRADRGYGYTF. CDR3 in DNA: TGTGCCAGTAGTAGAGCCGACAGGGGATATGGCTACACCTTC.

This chain connects TRBV5-4 to TRBJ2-1; TRBD1 agrees at 8 bases. V shed 1 base and J 5 bases; nucleotides not matched to a gene: 5. The CDR3 extends over 15 amino acids. The germline V gene has CDR1 SGHNT and CDR2 YYREEE (reference sequence). The CDR3 DNA follows: TGTGCCAGCAGCTTGCAGGGGGCGGGAAACAATGAGCAGTTCTTC. Residues: CASSLQGAGNNEQFF.

The rearrangement joins TRBV7-2 to TRBJ2-3, with 8 bases aligning to TRBD2. CDR3 length: 15 residues. The germline V gene has CDR1 SGHTA and CDR2 FQGNSA. V lost 2 bases, J lost 3 bases, and 4 bases stayed unmatched. CDR3 in DNA: TGTGCCAGCAGCTTAAATAGCGGGATTACAGATACGCAGTATTTT. Its protein is CASSLNSGITDTQYF. The full variable domain, in which reference TRBV7-2 and TRBJ2-3 provide the parts outside the CDR3, is GAGVSQSPSNKVTEKGKDVELRCDPISGHTALYWYRQSLGQGLEFLIYFQGNSAPDKSGLPSDRFSAERTGGSVSTLTIQRTQQEDSAVYLCASSLNSGITDTQYFGPGTRLTVL.

This clone has only one observation. This chain uses TRBV6-5 with TRBJ1-2, with 7 bases fitting TRBD1. The CDR3 consists of 15 residues. CDR1 is MNHEY, CDR2 SVGAGI, per germline. With 0 bases clipped from V and 4 bases from J, the junction kept 5 bases outside the gene matches. In DNA, the CDR3 is TGTGCCAGCAGTTACTCGAGGGGGCGCGGCTATGGCTACACCTTC. This translates into CASSYSRGRGYGYTF.

The rearrangement joins TRBV29-1 to TRBJ2-1; 10 bases align to TRBD1. J gave up 7 bases and V 3 bases, and 9 bases lay outside the gene matches. The CDR3 is made up of 15 amino acids. Germline V gives CDR1 SQVTM, CDR2 ANQGSEA. Written as DNA, the CDR3 is TGCAGCGTTGATGAACGGACAGGGGGGTATAATGAGCAGTTCTTC. Amino acid sequence: CSVDERTGGYNEQFF.

The chain couples TRBV30 to TRBJ1-1; D not resolved. This CDR3 contains 15 residues. Trimming took off 2 bases at V and 0 bases at J, with 13 bases between the two ends. Germline CDR1 reads GTSNPN; CDR2 reads SVGIG (reference sequence). CDR3 protein: CAWSLYQRVNTEAFF. CDR3 bases: TGTGCCTGGAGTCTGTACCAAAGAGTGAACACTGAAGCTTTCTTT. Variable domain in full (rest from reference TRBV30 and TRBJ1-1): SQTIHQWPATLVQPVGSPLSLECTVEGTSNPNLYWYRQAAGRGLQLLFYSVGIGQISSEVPQNLSASRPQDRQFILSSKKLLLSDSGFYLCAWSLYQRVNTEAFFGQGTRLTVV.

The V and J genes are TRBV29-1 and TRBJ1-5; D gene uncertain. V lost 2 bases and J 0 bases, leaving 17 bases between the germline ends. CDR3 length: 17 residues. Germline values: CDR1 SQVTM, CDR2 ANQGSEA. CDR3 nucleotides: TGCAGCGTTGAAATGCGCGCAGCAGGATCTAGCAATCAGCCCCAGCATTTT. It codes for CSVEMRAAGSSNQPQHF.

The rearrangement joins TRBV19 to TRBJ1-1; TRBD1 is a possible D gene (5 bases). CDR3 length: 14 residues. The germline V gene has CDR1 LNHDA and CDR2 SQIVND (reference sequence). V was clipped by 5 bases and J by 11 bases, with 21 bases between them. CDR3 in amino acids: CASSSSDGTAGAFF. CDR3 nucleotides: TGTGCCAGTAGTTCCTCGGACGGGACCGCGGGGGCTTTCTTT.

This rearrangement joins TRBV5-4 to TRBJ2-1, with TRBD1 matching 8 bases. Per germline, CDR1 SGHNT and CDR2 YYREEE (reference sequence). Trimming cost V 3 bases and J 14 bases; bases outside gene matches: 10. This CDR3 comprises 13 residues. This CDR3 is CASSSYDRGREFF. In nucleotides, the CDR3 is TGTGCCAGCAGCTCATATGACAGGGGACGCGAGTTCTTC.